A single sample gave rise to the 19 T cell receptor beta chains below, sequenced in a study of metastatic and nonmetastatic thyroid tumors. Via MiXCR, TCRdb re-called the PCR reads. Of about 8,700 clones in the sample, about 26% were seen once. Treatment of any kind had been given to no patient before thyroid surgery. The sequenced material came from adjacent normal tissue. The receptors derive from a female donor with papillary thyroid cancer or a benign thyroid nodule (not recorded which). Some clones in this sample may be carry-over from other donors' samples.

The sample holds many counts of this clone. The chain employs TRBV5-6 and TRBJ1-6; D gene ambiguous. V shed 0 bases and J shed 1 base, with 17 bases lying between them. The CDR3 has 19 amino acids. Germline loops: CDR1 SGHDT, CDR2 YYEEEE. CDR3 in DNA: TGTGCCAGCAGCTTGGCCGTTACCGCCTTAGAGTCCTATAATTCACCCCTCCACTTT. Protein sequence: CASSLAVTALESYNSPLHF.

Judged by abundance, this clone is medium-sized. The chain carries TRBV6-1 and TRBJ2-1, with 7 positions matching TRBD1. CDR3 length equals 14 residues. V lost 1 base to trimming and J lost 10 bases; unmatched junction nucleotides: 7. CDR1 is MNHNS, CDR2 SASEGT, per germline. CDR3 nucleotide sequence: TGTGCCAGCAGTGAAGGGACAGGCATATGGGAGCAGTTCTTC. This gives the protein CASSEGTGIWEQFF.

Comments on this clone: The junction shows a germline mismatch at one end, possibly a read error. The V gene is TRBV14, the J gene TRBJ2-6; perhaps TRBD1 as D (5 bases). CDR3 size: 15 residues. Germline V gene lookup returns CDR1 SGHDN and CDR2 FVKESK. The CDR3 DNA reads TGTGCCAGCAGCAACAACAGGTGTCTGGCCGACGTCCTGACTTTC. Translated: CASSNNRCLADVLTF.

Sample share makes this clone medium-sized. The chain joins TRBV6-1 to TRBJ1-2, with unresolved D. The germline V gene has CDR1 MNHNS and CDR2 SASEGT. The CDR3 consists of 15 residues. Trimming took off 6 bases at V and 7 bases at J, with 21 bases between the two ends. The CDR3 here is CASSPGPEGLSGYTF. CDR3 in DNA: TGTGCCAGCAGCCCTGGCCCCGAGGGATTGTCTGGCTACACCTTC.

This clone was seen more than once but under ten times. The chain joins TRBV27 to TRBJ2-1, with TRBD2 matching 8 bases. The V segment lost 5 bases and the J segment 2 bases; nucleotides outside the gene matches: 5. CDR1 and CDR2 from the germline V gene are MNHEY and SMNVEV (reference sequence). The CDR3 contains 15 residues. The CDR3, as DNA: TGTGCCAGCAGTCTAACTAGCGGAACCTACAATGAGCAGTTCTTC. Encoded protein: CASSLTSGTYNEQFF.

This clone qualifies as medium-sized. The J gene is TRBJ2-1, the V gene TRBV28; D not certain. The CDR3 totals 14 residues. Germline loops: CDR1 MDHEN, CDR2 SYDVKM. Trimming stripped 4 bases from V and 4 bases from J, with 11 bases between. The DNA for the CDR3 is TGTGCCAGCAGTTACCGGGCGGCATACAATGAGCAGTTCTTC. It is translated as CASSYRAAYNEQFF.

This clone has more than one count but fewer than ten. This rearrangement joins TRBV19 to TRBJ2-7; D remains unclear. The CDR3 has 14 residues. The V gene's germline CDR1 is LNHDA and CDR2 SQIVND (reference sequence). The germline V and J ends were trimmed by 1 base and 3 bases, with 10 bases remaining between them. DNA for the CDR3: TGTGCCAGTAGTATAGGGGGAAATGGCTACGAGCAGTACTTC. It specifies CASSIGGNGYEQYF.

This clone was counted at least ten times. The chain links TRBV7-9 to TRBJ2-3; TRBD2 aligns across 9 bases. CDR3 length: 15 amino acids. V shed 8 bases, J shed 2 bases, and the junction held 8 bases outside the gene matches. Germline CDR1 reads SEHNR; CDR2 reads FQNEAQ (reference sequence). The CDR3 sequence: CASLRASGVTDTQYF. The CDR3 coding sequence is TGTGCCAGCCTAAGGGCTAGCGGGGTCACAGATACGCAGTATTTT.

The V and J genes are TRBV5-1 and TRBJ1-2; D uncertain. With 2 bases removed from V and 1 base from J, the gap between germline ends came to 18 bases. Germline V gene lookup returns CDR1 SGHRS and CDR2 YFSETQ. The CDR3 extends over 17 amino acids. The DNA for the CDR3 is TGCGCCAGCAGCTTTTCGGCCGACCAATCCTATAACTATGGCTACACCTTC. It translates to CASSFSADQSYNYGYTF.

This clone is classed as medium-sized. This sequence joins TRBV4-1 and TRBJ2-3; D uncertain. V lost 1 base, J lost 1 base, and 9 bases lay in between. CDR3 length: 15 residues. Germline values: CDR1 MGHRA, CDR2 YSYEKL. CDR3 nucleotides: TGCGCCAGCAGCCAAGGGCCTATGCGCACAGATACGCAGTATTTT. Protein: CASSQGPMRTDTQYF.

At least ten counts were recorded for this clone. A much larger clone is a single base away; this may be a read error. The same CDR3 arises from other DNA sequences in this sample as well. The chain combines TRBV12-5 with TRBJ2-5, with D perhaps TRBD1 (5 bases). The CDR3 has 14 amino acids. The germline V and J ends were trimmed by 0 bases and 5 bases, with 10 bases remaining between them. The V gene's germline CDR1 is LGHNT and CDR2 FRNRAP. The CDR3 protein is CASGLVPGQETQYF. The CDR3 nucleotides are TGTGCTAGTGGTTTGGTACCAGGGCAGGAGACCCAGTACTTC.

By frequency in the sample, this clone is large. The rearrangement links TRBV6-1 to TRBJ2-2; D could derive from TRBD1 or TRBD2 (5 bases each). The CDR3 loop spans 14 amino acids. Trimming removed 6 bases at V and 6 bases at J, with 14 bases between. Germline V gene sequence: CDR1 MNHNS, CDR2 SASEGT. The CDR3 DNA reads TGTGCCAGCAGGATGGACATGGGGGCCGGGGAGCTGTTTTTT. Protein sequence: CASRMDMGAGELFF.

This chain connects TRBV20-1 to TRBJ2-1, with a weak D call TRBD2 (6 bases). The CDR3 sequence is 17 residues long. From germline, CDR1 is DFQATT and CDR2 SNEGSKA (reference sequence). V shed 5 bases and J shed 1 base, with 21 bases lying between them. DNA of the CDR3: TGCAGTGCTGGAGGGCCGGGGCGGTGGGGGTCCTACAATGAGCAGTTCTTC. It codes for CSAGGPGRWGSYNEQFF.

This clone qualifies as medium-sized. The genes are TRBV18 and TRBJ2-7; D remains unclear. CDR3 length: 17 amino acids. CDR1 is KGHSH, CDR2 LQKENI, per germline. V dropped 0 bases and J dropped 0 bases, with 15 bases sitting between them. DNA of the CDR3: TGTGCCAGCTCACCACCGATACAGCTCCTCAGCTCCTACGAGCAGTACTTC. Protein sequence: CASSPPIQLLSSYEQYF. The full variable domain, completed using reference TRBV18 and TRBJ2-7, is NAGVMQNPRHLVRRRGQEARLRCSPMKGHSHVYWYRQLPEEGLKFMVYLQKENIIDESGMPKERFSAEFPKEGPSILRIQQVVRGDSAAYFCASSPPIQLLSSYEQYFGPGTRLTVT.

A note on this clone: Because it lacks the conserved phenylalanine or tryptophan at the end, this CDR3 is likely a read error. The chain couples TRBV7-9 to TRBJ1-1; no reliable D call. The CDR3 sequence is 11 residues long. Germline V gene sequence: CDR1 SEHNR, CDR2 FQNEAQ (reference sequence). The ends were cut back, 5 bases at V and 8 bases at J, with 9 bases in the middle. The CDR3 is CASSQQLEAFL. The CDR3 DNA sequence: TGTGCCAGCAGCCAACAGTTGGAAGCTTTCCTT.

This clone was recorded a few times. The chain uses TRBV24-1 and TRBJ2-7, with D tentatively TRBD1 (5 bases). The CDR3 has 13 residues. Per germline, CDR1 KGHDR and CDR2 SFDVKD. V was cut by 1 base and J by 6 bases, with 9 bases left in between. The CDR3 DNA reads TGTGCCACCAGTGATTTCTGGGGCGGCGAGCAGTACTTC. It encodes CATSDFWGGEQYF.

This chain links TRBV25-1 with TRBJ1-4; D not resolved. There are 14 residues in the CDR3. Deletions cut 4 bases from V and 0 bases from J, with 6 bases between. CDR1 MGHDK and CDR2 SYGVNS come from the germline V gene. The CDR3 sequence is CASSVPATNEKLFF. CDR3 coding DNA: TGTGCCAGCAGTGTACCTGCAACTAATGAAAAACTGTTTTTT.

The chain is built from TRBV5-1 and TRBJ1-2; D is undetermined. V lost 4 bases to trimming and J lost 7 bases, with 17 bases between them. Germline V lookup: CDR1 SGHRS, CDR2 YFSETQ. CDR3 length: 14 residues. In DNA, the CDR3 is TGCGCCAGCAGCCCCCGAGCGGGGATGGGTGGCTACACCTTC. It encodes CASSPRAGMGGYTF.

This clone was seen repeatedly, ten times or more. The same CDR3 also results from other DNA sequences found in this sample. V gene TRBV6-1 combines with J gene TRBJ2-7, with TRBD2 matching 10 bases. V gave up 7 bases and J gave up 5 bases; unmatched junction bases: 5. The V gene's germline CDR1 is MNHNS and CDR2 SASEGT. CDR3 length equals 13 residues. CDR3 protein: CASKASGSDEQYF. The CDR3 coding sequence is TGTGCCAGCAAGGCTAGCGGGAGTGACGAGCAGTACTTC.